The clone carrying this T cell receptor beta chain is medium-sized. This CDR3 is 13 amino acids long. Trimming cost V 3 bases and J 4 bases, with 7 bases left between them. CDR1 LNHDA and CDR2 SQIVND come from the germline V gene (reference sequence). The sample belongs to a study of CXCR3 chemokines and chemotherapy response in bladder cancer. One entry per CDR3 protein, called by TCRdb with MiXCR from the PCR reads. Of 13,000 or so distinct CDR3 sequences in the sample, under 15% were seen once. This material was collected from a patient whose treatment included neoadjuvant chemotherapy. This TCR derives from a human donor with bladder cancer that did not respond to neoadjuvant chemotherapy. The chain combines TRBV19 with TRBJ2-1; D gene ambiguous. The CDR3 DNA sequence: TGTGCCAGTAGTATTGCTGTTTACAATGAGCAGTTCTTC. This sequence encodes CASSIAVYNEQFF.